This T cell receptor (beta chain) comes out of a study of Ad26.COV2.S vaccination and SARS-CoV-2 variants. Study observations and caveats: In TCR breadth and depth analyses, total T cell responses may have been underestimated.

CDR1 is MRHNA and CDR2 is SNTAGT in the germline V gene. There are 14 residues in the CDR3. The ends lost 4 bases at V and 1 base at J; junction bases unmatched: 2. Sequencing was performed with immunoSEQ multiplex PCR; in TCRdb, only in-frame clones are kept and a portion is missing. The sample has approximately 300,000 clones, around 81% seen once. The treatment: around 19 received Ad26.COV2.S at low or high dose, single or two shots; 5 received placebo; per-sample allocation not given. Samples analyzed were those drawn on day 63 after the first vaccine or placebo injection. Of note for this clone: Its matching antigen is unknown.

This chain links TRBV6-4 with TRBJ2-3; 7 bases match TRBD1. The sequence was obtained from a person between 18 and 60 years old who received the Ad26.COV2.S COVID-19 vaccine or a placebo. The sample here was peripheral blood, taken in a trial of Ad26.COV2.S vaccine versus placebo. The CDR3 region is CASSATGGTDTQYF. CDR3 DNA: TGTGCCAGCAGTGCTACAGGGGGCACAGATACGCAGTATTTT.